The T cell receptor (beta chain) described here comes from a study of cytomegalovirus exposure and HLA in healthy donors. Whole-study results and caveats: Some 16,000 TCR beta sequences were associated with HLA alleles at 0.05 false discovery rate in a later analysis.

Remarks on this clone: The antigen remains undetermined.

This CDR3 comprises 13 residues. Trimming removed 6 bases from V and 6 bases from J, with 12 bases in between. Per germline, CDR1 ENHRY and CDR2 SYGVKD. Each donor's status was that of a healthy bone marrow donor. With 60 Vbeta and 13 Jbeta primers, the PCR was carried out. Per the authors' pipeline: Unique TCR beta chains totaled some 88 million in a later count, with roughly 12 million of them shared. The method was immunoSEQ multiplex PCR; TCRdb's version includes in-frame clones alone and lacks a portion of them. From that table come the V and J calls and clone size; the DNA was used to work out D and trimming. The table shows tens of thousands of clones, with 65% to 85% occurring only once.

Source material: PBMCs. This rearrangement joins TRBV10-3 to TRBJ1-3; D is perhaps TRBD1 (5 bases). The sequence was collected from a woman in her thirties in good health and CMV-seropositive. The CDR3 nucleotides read TGTGCCATCAGGTCGGGGGAAGCAAACACCATATATTTT. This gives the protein CAIRSGEANTIYF.